This T cell receptor beta chain was recorded in a study of cytomegalovirus exposure and HLA in healthy donors. This CDR3 is 15 amino acids long. Germline CDR1 SGHRS, CDR2 YFSETQ. V lost 4 bases, J lost 3 bases, and 7 bases stayed unmatched. Assay used: immunoSEQ multiplex PCR; TCRdb lists only in-frame clones, some missing. The sample includes some 74,000 clones, 93% of them seen just once. Sequenced input: PBMCs. This receptor was obtained from a woman aged 30 to 39 in good health and CMV-seronegative. V and J are TRBV5-1 and TRBJ1-3, with TRBD1 matching over 7 bases. This CDR3 reads CASSPDRVYGNTIYF. CDR3 bases: TGCGCCAGCAGCCCCGACAGGGTTTATGGAAACACCATATATTTT.